This TCR beta chain was recorded in a study of T cells after yellow fever vaccination. The length of the CDR3 is 15 residues. The V gene end was trimmed by 5 bases and the J gene end by 8 bases; junction bases not matched to a gene: 10. Germline CDR1 and CDR2: MDHEN and SYDVKM. This clonotype was counted a few times. TCRdb called the 5' RACE reads again in MiXCR, with one record for every CDR3 protein. The data show approximately 300,000 distinct CDR3 sequences, under 15% seen once. This chain uses TRBV28 with TRBJ2-7; the match to TRBD1 covers 12 bases. Sequencing used CD4+ T cells sorted from PBMCs, obtained 45 days after the yellow fever booster vaccination. This sequence originates from a man aged 25 to 40 who received the YFV17D yellow fever vaccine. The CDR3 here is CASSLPGQGAHQQYF. CDR3 nucleotide sequence: TGTGCCAGCAGTCTCCCGGGACAGGGGGCCCATCAGCAGTACTTC.